This T cell receptor (beta chain) was captured in a study of T cell responses to AZD1222 COVID-19 vaccine. V was pared by 4 bases and J by 7 bases, with 7 bases of the junction left unmatched. CDR1 and CDR2 (germline): KGHDR, SFDVKD. The CDR3 is 15 residues long. Profiled with immunoSEQ multiplex PCR; TCRdb holds only in-frame clones, not every one. This sample has some 90,000 clones, with approximately 88% found just once. This sequence joins TRBV24-1 and TRBJ2-1; TRBD2 agrees at 9 bases. Specimen: peripheral blood, collected on day 0 of AZD1222 vaccination. The TCR sequence derives from an adult in good health. The CDR3 bases are TGTGCCACCAGTGACGGCGCGGGAGGGTCGAATGAGCAGTTCTTC. As protein: CATSDGAGGSNEQFF.